A single sample is the source of the 25 T cell receptor beta chains below, sequenced in a study of CD8 T cells in Susac syndrome. After extraction with the RNeasy kit, about 0.5 to 1 ug of the RNA was reverse transcribed using random hexamers. TCRdb redid the calling of the immunoSEQ multiplex PCR reads with MiXCR, one entry per CDR3 protein. Found here are around 300,000 distinct CDR3 sequences, about 91% of them singletons; the top ten hold around 0.07%. The material sequenced was CD4+ T cells from PBMCs. The receptors were sampled from a human donor with multiple sclerosis.

The gene calls are TRBV12-3 or TRBV12-4 and TRBJ1-2; D uncertain. V lost 5 bases, J lost 3 bases, and 13 bases lay in between. The CDR3 has 14 residues. CDR3 in amino acids: CASSAYGVDYGYTF. DNA of the CDR3: TGTGCCAGCAGTGCCTACGGGGTGGACTATGGCTACACCTTC.

This chain joins TRBV19 and TRBJ1-5, with TRBD1 matching over 7 bases. This CDR3 is 15 amino acids long. The J segment lost 6 bases and the V segment lost 6 bases, leaving 11 bases of the junction unmatched. Germline values: CDR1 LNHDA, CDR2 SQIVND (reference sequence). The CDR3 protein is CASSENRGLSQPQHF. Here the CDR3 DNA reads TGTGCCAGTAGCGAAAACAGGGGTTTGAGTCAGCCCCAGCATTTT. The complete variable domain, with remaining parts taken from reference TRBV19 and TRBJ1-5, reads DGGITQSPKYLFRKEGQNVTLSCEQNLNHDAMYWYRQDPGQGLRLIYYSQIVNDFQKGDIAEGYSVSREKKESFPLTVTSAQKNPTAFYLCASSENRGLSQPQHFGDGTRLSIL.

The rearrangement links TRBV18 to TRBJ1-1; D possibly corresponds to TRBD1 (5 bases). The CDR3 runs 11 residues. Per the germline V gene, CDR1 is KGHSH and CDR2 is LQKENI. V was clipped by 3 bases and J by 11 bases, with 10 bases between them. The DNA for the CDR3 is TGTGCCAGCTCACCCGACAGTCAGGCTTTCTTT. Translation gives CASSPDSQAFF.

The rearrangement uses TRBV20-1 and TRBJ2-7; D is uncertain. Between the trimmed V and J ends, which lost 4 bases and 0 bases, there was a span of 7 bases. The length of the CDR3 is 12 residues. The germline V gene encodes CDR1 DFQATT and CDR2 SNEGSKA (reference sequence). The chain's CDR3 is CSANGDSYEQYF. DNA for the CDR3: TGCAGTGCTAATGGTGACTCCTACGAGCAGTACTTC.

This clonotype was observed once. The CDR3 DNA sequence: TGTGCCAGCAGCCAAGATAAATGGTCCTATGGCTACACCTTC. Protein: CASSQDKWSYGYTF. The chain couples TRBV4-2 to TRBJ1-2; D remains unclear. The CDR3 runs 14 residues. Between the trimmed V and J ends, which lost 0 bases and 4 bases, there was a span of 9 bases. Germline V gene sequence: CDR1 LGHNA, CDR2 YNFKEQ.

The chain is built from TRBV20-1 and TRBJ1-2; the D is unclear. V shed 3 bases and J shed 12 bases, with 11 bases lying between them. From germline, CDR1 is DFQATT and CDR2 SNEGSKA (reference sequence). The CDR3 spans 10 residues. This chain's CDR3 is CSARNPPNTF. Here the CDR3 DNA reads TGCAGTGCTAGGAACCCCCCCAACACCTTC.

The CDR3 loop is CAISEDGDNTEAFF. CDR3 coding DNA: TGTGCCATCAGTGAGGACGGTGATAACACTGAAGCTTTCTTT. The V gene is TRBV10-3, the J gene TRBJ1-1; D remains unclear. The CDR3 has 14 residues. The germline V and J ends were trimmed by 2 bases and 2 bases, with 9 bases remaining between them. The V gene's germline CDR1 is ENHRY and CDR2 SYGVKD.

The chain is built from TRBV5-4 and TRBJ2-7, with no clear D. The CDR3 runs to 13 residues. Germline V gives CDR1 SGHNT, CDR2 YYREEE (reference sequence). The ends were cut back, 0 bases at V and 3 bases at J, with 7 bases in the middle. In nucleotides, the CDR3 is TGTGCCAGCAGCTTGGTCGGCGACTACGAGCAGTACTTC. Amino acid sequence: CASSLVGDYEQYF. The variable domain in full, with the rest retrieved from reference TRBV5-4 and TRBJ2-7, is ETGVTQSPTHLIKTRGQQVTLRCSSQSGHNTVSWYQQALGQGPQFIFQYYREEENGRGNFPPRFSGLQFPNYSSELNVNALELDDSALYLCASSLVGDYEQYFGPGTRLTVT.

The chain combines TRBV2 with TRBJ1-4, with TRBD1 identical over 9 bases. Per the germline V gene, CDR1 is SNHLY and CDR2 is FYNNEI. The CDR3 has 15 residues. Losses at the gene ends were 4 bases for V and 6 bases for J; bases not matched to a gene: 6. The CDR3 DNA sequence: TGTGCCAGCAGTGTCTCGGGGACAGGGTATGAAAAACTGTTTTTT. It specifies CASSVSGTGYEKLFF.

The chain is built from TRBV7-2 and TRBJ2-7, with TRBD2 identical over 7 bases. Losses at the gene ends were 4 bases for V and 3 bases for J; bases not matched to a gene: 9. CDR3 length equals 15 residues. Germline V gene sequence: CDR1 SGHTA, CDR2 FQGNSA. CDR3 coding DNA: TGTGCCAGCAGCTCCCAGGCGGGAGTTATCTACGAGCAGTACTTC. Protein sequence: CASSSQAGVIYEQYF.

The chain couples TRBV30 to TRBJ2-1, with D tentatively TRBD1 (5 bases). The germline V and J ends were trimmed by 5 bases and 5 bases, with 13 bases remaining between them. CDR3 length: 13 residues. CDR1 and CDR2 from the germline V gene are GTSNPN and SVGIG (reference sequence). The CDR3 reads CAWGRQLNNEQFF. As DNA, the CDR3 is TGTGCCTGGGGTAGACAGTTGAACAATGAGCAGTTCTTC.

The rearrangement uses TRBV5-1 and TRBJ2-7; 11 bases are a match to TRBD2. Germline CDR1 reads SGHRS; CDR2 reads YFSETQ. J lost 4 bases, V lost 0 bases, and 9 bases had no gene match. The CDR3 loop spans 17 amino acids. This chain's CDR3 is CASSLVGFGTSGYEQYF. Written as DNA, the CDR3 is TGCGCCAGCAGCTTGGTGGGATTCGGGACTAGCGGTTACGAGCAGTACTTC.

DNA for the CDR3: TGTGCCAGCTCACCCCCGGGAAGGGGAAGGGCCTACGAGCAGTACTTC. It codes for CASSPPGRGRAYEQYF. The chain couples TRBV18 to TRBJ2-7; D might be TRBD1 or TRBD2, each matching 5 bases. The CDR3 extends over 16 amino acids. Germline V gene data show CDR1 as KGHSH and CDR2 as LQKENI. With 3 bases removed from V and 2 bases from J, the gap between germline ends came to 17 bases.

This chain uses TRBV14 with TRBJ2-5; maybe TRBD1 (7 bases). The V gene lost 4 bases and the J gene lost 2 bases, with 23 bases spanning the gap. Germline CDR1 is SGHDN and CDR2 is FVKESK. There are 18 residues in the CDR3. The chain's CDR3 is CASSPYKIGGTAQETQYF. In DNA, the CDR3 is TGTGCCAGCAGCCCTTACAAGATTGGCGGGACAGCTCAAGAGACCCAGTACTTC.

This sequence joins TRBV7-2 and TRBJ2-7; TRBD2 agrees at 10 bases. This CDR3 is built from 15 residues. Trimming removed 5 bases from V and 6 bases from J; junction bases left unmatched: 10. Germline CDR1 and CDR2: SGHTA and FQGNSA. The CDR3 spells CASSKQTSGLGEQYF. CDR3 DNA: TGTGCCAGCAGCAAACAGACTAGCGGGCTGGGCGAGCAGTACTTC. The full variable domain, with the rest looked up from reference TRBV7-2 and TRBJ2-7, is GAGVSQSPSNKVTEKGKDVELRCDPISGHTALYWYRQSLGQGLEFLIYFQGNSAPDKSGLPSDRFSAERTGGSVSTLTIQRTQQEDSAVYLCASSKQTSGLGEQYFGPGTRLTVT.

The chain couples TRBV20-1 to TRBJ2-4; tentatively, D is TRBD1 (6 bases). The ends were cut back, 6 bases at V and 0 bases at J, with 15 bases in the middle. This CDR3 has 15 amino acids. Per germline, CDR1 DFQATT and CDR2 SNEGSKA (reference sequence). The CDR3 DNA follows: TGCAGTGCGCAGACAGGACCGCTAGCCAAAAACATTCAGTACTTC. It codes for CSAQTGPLAKNIQYF.

The rearrangement uses TRBV5-1 and TRBJ2-7; D is tentatively TRBD1 or TRBD2 (5 bases each). Germline CDR1 and CDR2: SGHRS and YFSETQ. Trimming left V 2 bases short and J 4 bases short, with 13 bases between. The CDR3 runs 14 residues. The CDR3, as DNA: TGCGCCAGCAGCTTTGTGGGGACGGGGTACGAGCAGTACTTC. Its protein is CASSFVGTGYEQYF.

The rearrangement joins TRBV5-5 to TRBJ2-7; D is perhaps TRBD1 (5 bases). The CDR3 sequence is 15 residues long. V was pared by 3 bases and J by 0 bases, with 13 bases between. Germline CDR1 SGHKS, CDR2 YYEKEE (reference sequence). CDR3 bases: TGTGCCAGCAGCTGGGGTGTCAGGGCCTCCTACGAGCAGTACTTC. This sequence encodes CASSWGVRASYEQYF.

This clonotype was seen a handful of times. V and J are TRBV18 and TRBJ2-7; 10 nucleotides match TRBD1. The CDR3 sequence is 15 residues long. The germline V gene has CDR1 KGHSH and CDR2 LQKENI. With 3 bases clipped from V and 4 bases from J, the junction kept 6 bases outside the gene matches. CDR3 DNA: TGTGCCAGCTCACCGACAGGGGGCAATCAGTACGAGCAGTACTTC. It yields the protein CASSPTGGNQYEQYF. Together with reference TRBV18 and TRBJ2-7, the CDR3 gives the full variable domain: NAGVMQNPRHLVRRRGQEARLRCSPMKGHSHVYWYRQLPEEGLKFMVYLQKENIIDESGMPKERFSAEFPKEGPSILRIQQVVRGDSAAYFCASSPTGGNQYEQYFGPGTRLTVT.

J is TRBJ2-7 and V is TRBV4-2, with 9 positions matching TRBD1. V shed 0 bases and J 7 bases; nucleotides not matched to a gene: 10. Germline V gives CDR1 LGHNA, CDR2 YNFKEQ. The CDR3 contains 16 residues. In DNA, the CDR3 is TGTGCCAGCAGCCAAGATTATACCAACAGGGGGCGAGAGCAGTACTTC. Amino acid sequence: CASSQDYTNRGREQYF.

V and J are TRBV4-2 and TRBJ2-3, with TRBD2 identical over 9 bases. Per germline, CDR1 LGHNA and CDR2 YNFKEQ. CDR3 length: 15 amino acids. Trimming removed 2 bases from V and 8 bases from J; junction bases left unmatched: 8. The CDR3 sequence is CASSQLAGAPATQYF. DNA for the CDR3: TGTGCCAGCAGCCAATTAGCGGGGGCCCCGGCTACGCAGTATTTT.

The V gene is TRBV29-1, the J gene TRBJ2-1; no clear D gene. In germline, CDR1 is SQVTM, CDR2 ANQGSEA. The CDR3 runs to 15 residues. V was pared by 1 base and J by 0 bases, with 10 bases between. The CDR3 here is CSVEVGIGSYNEQFF. DNA of the CDR3: TGCAGCGTTGAAGTGGGCATCGGCTCCTACAATGAGCAGTTCTTC.

This clonotype was counted once. This rearrangement joins TRBV12-3 or TRBV12-4 to TRBJ1-1; the D is unclear. The CDR3 has 14 amino acids. V lost 5 bases to trimming and J lost 2 bases, with 12 bases between them. The CDR3 nucleotides read TGTGCCAGCAGTGATCGGACTCTAAACACTGAAGCTTTCTTT. Translation gives CASSDRTLNTEAFF.

In this sample, this clonotype turned up a few times. The rearrangement joins TRBV12-3 or TRBV12-4 to TRBJ2-3, with unresolved D. The CDR3 totals 12 residues. V was trimmed by 4 bases and J by 2 bases, leaving 4 bases between them. DNA of the CDR3: TGTGCCAGCAGTTCTCTCACAGATACGCAGTATTTT. This gives the protein CASSSLTDTQYF.

The genes are TRBV4-3 and TRBJ2-2, with 7 bases that match TRBD2. CDR1 LGHNA and CDR2 YSLEER come from the germline V gene. Losses at the gene ends were 0 bases for V and 3 bases for J; bases not matched to a gene: 7. The CDR3 is 17 residues long. CDR3 amino acids: CASSQDAWLADTGELFF. For the CDR3, the DNA is TGCGCCAGCAGCCAAGATGCCTGGCTAGCGGACACCGGGGAGCTGTTTTTT.